Presented here are 24 T cell receptor beta chains from one specimen sequenced in a study of blood T cell repertoires in COVID-19. Produced via immunoSEQ multiplex PCR; TCRdb's table is partial and in-frame only. The sample contains about 200,000 clones, around nine tenths of which appear only once. The source material was PBMCs or T cells enriched from blood (not recorded which). The receptors come from a woman between 25 and 40 years old who had been exposed to COVID-19.

The chain is built from TRBV6-1 and TRBJ1-5, with 8 bases matching TRBD1. V lost 2 bases, J lost 7 bases, and 16 bases stayed unmatched. Germline V gives CDR1 MNHNS, CDR2 SASEGT. The CDR3 has 18 amino acids. The DNA for the CDR3 is TGTGCCAGCAGTGAATCAGGGGGCCACCGGACGGCAAGCCAGCCCCAGCATTTT. The encoded protein is CASSESGGHRTASQPQHF.

This chain uses TRBV7-2 with TRBJ2-1; D might be TRBD2 (6 bases). V lost 1 base and J lost 9, with 10 bases in between. The CDR3 totals 13 residues. CDR1 and CDR2 from the germline V gene are SGHTA and FQGNSA. DNA of the CDR3: TGTGCCAGCAGCTTAGTCGGGGGTAGTGAGCAGTTCTTC. Its protein is CASSLVGGSEQFF.

CDR3 bases: TGTGCCAGCAGCGGAACCTCAGGGGTCGGGGAAAAACTGTTTTTT. This sequence encodes CASSGTSGVGEKLFF. The chain has TRBV9 and TRBJ1-4, with D possibly being TRBD1 (6 bases). Germline V gene sequence: CDR1 SGDLS, CDR2 YYNGEE. V shed 3 bases and J shed 8 bases, with 17 bases lying between them. This CDR3 spans 15 amino acids.

This sequence joins TRBV5-4 and TRBJ2-1; the D gene is possibly TRBD1 (6 bases). The germline gives CDR1 SGHNT, CDR2 YYREEE (reference sequence). The CDR3 consists of 16 residues. The V end was cut by 4 bases, the J end by 4 bases, with 18 bases between. The CDR3 nucleotides are TGTGCCAGCAGCGGTTTCCGGGACACGGGATACAATGAGCAGTTCTTC. This translates into CASSGFRDTGYNEQFF.

The V call is TRBV4-2, the J call TRBJ2-1, with D maybe TRBD2 (5 bases). Looked up from germline, CDR1 is LGHNA and CDR2 is YNFKEQ. The CDR3 covers 16 residues. The germline V and J ends were trimmed by 0 bases and 6 bases, with 15 bases remaining between them. The CDR3 DNA sequence: TGTGCCAGCAGCCAAGATCTGGCTAGCCGTCCCAATGAGCAGTTCTTC. It is translated as CASSQDLASRPNEQFF.

The chain couples TRBV7-2 to TRBJ2-3; 9 bases fit TRBD2. With 5 bases clipped from V and 2 bases from J, the junction kept 5 bases outside the gene matches. The CDR3 extends over 15 amino acids. Germline CDR1 and CDR2: SGHTA and FQGNSA. CDR3 sequence: CASSQLAGVTDTQYF. In nucleotides, the CDR3 is TGTGCCAGCAGCCAATTAGCGGGGGTCACAGATACGCAGTATTTT.

This clone was recorded a few times. V gene TRBV13 combines with J gene TRBJ2-4, with D possibly being TRBD1 (6 bases). The length of the CDR3 is 12 residues. Germline CDR1 and CDR2: PRHDT and FYEKMQ (reference sequence). V was pared by 4 bases and J by 15 bases, with 16 bases between. For the CDR3, the DNA is TGTGCCAGCAGCTCGGACAGTCCGGGGCTGTACTTC. It codes for CASSSDSPGLYF.

The chain joins TRBV19 to TRBJ1-1, with D hard to call. The ends were cut back, 3 bases at V and 11 bases at J, with 16 bases in the middle. Germline CDR1 reads LNHDA; CDR2 reads SQIVND (reference sequence). The CDR3 has 13 amino acids. The CDR3 region has the DNA TGTGCCAGTAGTATCCCCGAGGGAATTGGGGCTTTCTTT. This gives the protein CASSIPEGIGAFF.

This sequence joins TRBV6-5 and TRBJ1-6; D gene unclear. V lost 9 bases and J lost 6, with 15 bases in between. The CDR3 loop spans 14 amino acids. Per the germline V gene, CDR1 is MNHEY and CDR2 is SVGAGI. The CDR3 protein is CASSAEESNSPLHF. CDR3 sequence (DNA): TGTGCCAGTTCCGCTGAGGAGAGTAATTCACCCCTCCACTTT.

The rearrangement links TRBV9 to TRBJ1-6, with a possible D match to TRBD1 (5 bases). CDR3 length: 15 amino acids. The V and J ends lost 4 bases and 6 bases respectively, with 14 bases between them. Germline V gives CDR1 SGDLS, CDR2 YYNGEE. The CDR3 sequence: CASSPPTGANSPLHF. The DNA for the CDR3 is TGTGCCAGCAGCCCTCCAACAGGTGCTAATTCACCCCTCCACTTT.

The genes are TRBV5-4 and TRBJ2-2, with 8 bases identical to TRBD1. V shed 2 bases and J 6 bases; nucleotides not matched to a gene: 6. Per germline, CDR1 SGHNT and CDR2 YYREEE (reference sequence). The CDR3 contains 15 residues. This CDR3 reads CASSLRQGLAGELFF. CDR3 in DNA: TGTGCCAGCAGCTTAAGACAGGGGCTCGCCGGGGAGCTGTTTTTT.

The chain has TRBV3-1 (or the pseudogene TRBV3-2) and TRBJ1-3, with 9 bases aligning to TRBD1. Germline assignment: CDR1 LGHDT and CDR2 YNNKEL (reference sequence). V shed 0 bases, J shed 4 bases, and the junction held 7 bases outside the gene matches. The CDR3 is made up of 17 amino acids. CDR3 DNA sequence: TGTGCCAGCAGCCAAGAGCGGACAGGGGTGGGAGGAAACACCATATATTTT. It is translated as CASSQERTGVGGNTIYF.

This clone has only a few counts. The V call is TRBV3-1 (or the pseudogene TRBV3-2), the J call TRBJ1-4; maybe TRBD1 (6 bases). Germline CDR1 reads LGHDT; CDR2 reads YNNKEL (reference sequence). V dropped 2 bases and J dropped 0 bases, with 13 bases sitting between them. The CDR3 has 17 amino acids. The DNA of the CDR3 is TGTGCCAGCAGCCAATCCCTGGGGGCCGCAACTAATGAAAAACTGTTTTTT. Translated, it gives CASSQSLGAATNEKLFF.

The V and J genes are TRBV6-5 and TRBJ1-1; D is undetermined. CDR3 size: 12 residues. V shed 4 bases and J shed 8 bases, with 11 bases lying between them. Looked up from germline, CDR1 is MNHEY and CDR2 is SVGAGI. DNA of the CDR3: TGTGCCAGCAGTTCCCTAAAACGAGAAGCTTTCTTT. Translating it yields CASSSLKREAFF.

The chain carries TRBV4-2 and TRBJ2-1, with 15 bases identical to TRBD2. The CDR3 consists of 13 residues. Germline loops: CDR1 LGHNA, CDR2 YNFKEQ. J gave up 11 bases and V 6 bases, and 2 bases lay outside the gene matches. CDR3 loop: CASRGLAGGKQFF. The CDR3 nucleotides read TGTGCCAGCAGAGGACTAGCGGGGGGGAAGCAGTTCTTC.

The chain has TRBV10-3 and TRBJ1-1; D uncertain. The CDR3 extends over 15 amino acids. From germline, CDR1 is ENHRY and CDR2 SYGVKD. Trimming removed 3 bases at V and 5 bases at J, with 16 bases between. CDR3 loop: CAISDVLPGRTEAFF. CDR3 bases: TGTGCCATCAGTGACGTATTACCGGGTCGAACTGAAGCTTTCTTT.

The chain is built from TRBV28 and TRBJ2-7, with D possibly being TRBD1 (6 bases). The CDR3 totals 13 residues. Per germline, CDR1 MDHEN and CDR2 SYDVKM. Trimming stripped 6 bases from V and 9 bases from J, with 18 bases between. The CDR3 DNA is TGTGCCAGCAGACAGGGTAATTTTATCGGGCAGTACTTC. This codes for CASRQGNFIGQYF.

This rearrangement joins TRBV18 to TRBJ2-6; a weak D match, TRBD2 (6 bases). The CDR3 totals 17 residues. V shed 1 base and J shed 8 bases, with 18 bases lying between them. The V gene's germline CDR1 is KGHSH and CDR2 LQKENI. Here the CDR3 reads CASSPLSGRAGTNVLTF. For the CDR3, the DNA is TGTGCCAGCTCACCACTGTCGGGAAGGGCGGGAACCAACGTCCTGACTTTC.

In DNA form, the CDR3 reads TGTGCCATCAGTGAGGGGCAGGGGGTCGGCTACACCTTC. Its translation is CAISEGQGVGYTF. This rearrangement joins TRBV10-3 to TRBJ1-2, with 7 positions matching TRBD1. V shed 2 bases, J shed 8 bases, and the junction held 5 bases outside the gene matches. The CDR3 is 13 residues long. In germline, CDR1 is ENHRY, CDR2 SYGVKD.

This sequence joins TRBV18 and TRBJ1-1; D is possibly TRBD1 (6 bases). V lost 2 bases, J lost 1 base, and 11 bases lay in between. CDR1 and CDR2 (germline): KGHSH, LQKENI. The CDR3 runs 15 residues. CDR3 region: CASSPTKDRNTEAFF. In DNA form, the CDR3 reads TGTGCCAGCTCACCAACGAAGGACAGGAACACTGAAGCTTTCTTT.

The rearrangement joins TRBV5-4 to TRBJ1-2; 9 bases agree with TRBD1. This CDR3 is 14 amino acids long. The J segment lost 5 bases and the V segment lost 4 bases, leaving 6 bases of the junction unmatched. Germline V gene sequence: CDR1 SGHNT, CDR2 YYREEE (reference sequence). In DNA, the CDR3 is TGTGCCAGCAGCCCCGGGACAGGGCCTTATGGCTACACCTTC. Its translation: CASSPGTGPYGYTF.

This clone was seen once. V is TRBV6-5 and J is TRBJ2-7; TRBD2 is a possible D gene (5 bases). V dropped 8 bases and J dropped 7 bases, with 12 bases sitting between them. CDR1 MNHEY and CDR2 SVGAGI come from the germline V gene. The CDR3 loop spans 11 amino acids. In DNA form, the CDR3 reads TGTGCCAGCTCCCAGTCGGGGGAGCAGTACTTC. Protein: CASSQSGEQYF.

V usage is TRBV5-1 and J usage is TRBJ2-3; D is perhaps TRBD2 (6 bases). V lost 4 bases and J lost 1, with 13 bases in between. This CDR3 has 15 residues. CDR1 and CDR2 (germline): SGHRS, YFSETQ. Here the CDR3 reads CASSASGLRTDTQYF. The DNA for the CDR3 is TGCGCCAGCAGCGCCTCGGGACTTCGCACAGATACGCAGTATTTT.

V usage is TRBV12-3 or TRBV12-4 and J usage is TRBJ1-1; 9 bases agree with TRBD1. The junction had 1 base not matched to a gene; V was cut back by 3 bases and J by 5 bases. The CDR3 is made up of 13 amino acids. Here the CDR3 DNA reads TGTGCCAGCAGTTTGGGACAGGGTACTGAAGCTTTCTTT. Its translation: CASSLGQGTEAFF.